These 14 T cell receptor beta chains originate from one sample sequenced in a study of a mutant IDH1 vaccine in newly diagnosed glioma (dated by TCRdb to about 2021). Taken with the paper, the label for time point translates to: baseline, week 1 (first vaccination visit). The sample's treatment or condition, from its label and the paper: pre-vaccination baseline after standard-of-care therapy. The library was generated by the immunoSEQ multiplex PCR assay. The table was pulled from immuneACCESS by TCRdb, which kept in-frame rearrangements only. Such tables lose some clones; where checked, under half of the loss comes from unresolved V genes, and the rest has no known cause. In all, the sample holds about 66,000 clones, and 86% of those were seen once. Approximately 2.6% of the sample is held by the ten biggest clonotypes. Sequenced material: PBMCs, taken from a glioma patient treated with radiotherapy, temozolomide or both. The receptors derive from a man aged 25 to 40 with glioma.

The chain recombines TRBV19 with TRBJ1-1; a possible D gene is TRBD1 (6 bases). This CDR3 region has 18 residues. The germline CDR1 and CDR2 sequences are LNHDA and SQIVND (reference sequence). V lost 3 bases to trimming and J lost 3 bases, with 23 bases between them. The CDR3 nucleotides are TGTGCCAGTAGTATCCAACCACTCCGACAGGCCGCCGACACTGAAGCTTTCTTT. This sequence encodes CASSIQPLRQAADTEAFF. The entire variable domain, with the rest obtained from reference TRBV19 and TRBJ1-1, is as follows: DGGITQSPKYLFRKEGQNVTLSCEQNLNHDAMYWYRQDPGQGLRLIYYSQIVNDFQKGDIAEGYSVSREKKESFPLTVTSAQKNPTAFYLCASSIQPLRQAADTEAFFGQGTRLTVV.

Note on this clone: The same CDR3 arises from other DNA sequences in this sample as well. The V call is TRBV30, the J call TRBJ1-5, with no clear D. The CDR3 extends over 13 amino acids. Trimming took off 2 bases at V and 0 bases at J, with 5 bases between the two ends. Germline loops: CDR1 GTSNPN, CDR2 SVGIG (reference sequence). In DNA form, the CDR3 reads TGTGCCTGGAGTAGAGATAGCAATCAGCCCCAGCATTTT. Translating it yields CAWSRDSNQPQHF.

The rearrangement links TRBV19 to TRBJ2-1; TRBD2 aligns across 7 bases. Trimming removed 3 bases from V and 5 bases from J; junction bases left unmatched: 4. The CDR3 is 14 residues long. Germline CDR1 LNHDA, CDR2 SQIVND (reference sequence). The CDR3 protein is CASSIWGGNNEQFF. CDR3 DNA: TGTGCCAGTAGTATCTGGGGGGGGAACAATGAGCAGTTCTTC.

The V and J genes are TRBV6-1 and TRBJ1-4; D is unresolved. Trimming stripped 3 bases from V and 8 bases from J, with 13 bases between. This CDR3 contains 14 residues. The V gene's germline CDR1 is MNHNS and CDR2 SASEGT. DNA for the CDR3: TGTGCCAGCAGTGATAACTTCGGGGTAGAAAAACTGTTTTTT. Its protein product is CASSDNFGVEKLFF.

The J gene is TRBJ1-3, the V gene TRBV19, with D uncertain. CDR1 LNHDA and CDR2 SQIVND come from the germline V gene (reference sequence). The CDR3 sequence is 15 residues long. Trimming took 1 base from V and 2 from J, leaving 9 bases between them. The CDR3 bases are TGTGCCAGTAGTATAGGAGAAGGGACTGGAAACACCATATATTTT. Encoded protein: CASSIGEGTGNTIYF.

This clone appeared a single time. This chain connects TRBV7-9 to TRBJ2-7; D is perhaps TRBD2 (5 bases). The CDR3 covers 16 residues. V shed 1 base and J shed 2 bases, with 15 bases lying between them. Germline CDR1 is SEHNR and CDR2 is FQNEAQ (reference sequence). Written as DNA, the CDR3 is TGTGCCAGCAGCTTAGATGCCCGGGGTGGGCCCTACGAGCAGTACTTC. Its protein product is CASSLDARGGPYEQYF.

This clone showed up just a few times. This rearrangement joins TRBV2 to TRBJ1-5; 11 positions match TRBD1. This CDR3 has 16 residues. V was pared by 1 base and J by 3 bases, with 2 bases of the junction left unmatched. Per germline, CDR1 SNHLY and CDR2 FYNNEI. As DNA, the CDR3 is TGTGCCAGCAGTGAAGGGACAGGGGGCCACAATCAGCCCCAGCATTTT. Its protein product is CASSEGTGGHNQPQHF.

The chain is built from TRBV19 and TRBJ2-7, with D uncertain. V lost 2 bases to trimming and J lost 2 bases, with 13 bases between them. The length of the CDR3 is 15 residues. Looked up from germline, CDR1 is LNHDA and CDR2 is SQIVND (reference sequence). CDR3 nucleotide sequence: TGTGCCAGTAGTATATTTCAGCAAGCTCCCTACGAGCAGTACTTC. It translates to CASSIFQQAPYEQYF.

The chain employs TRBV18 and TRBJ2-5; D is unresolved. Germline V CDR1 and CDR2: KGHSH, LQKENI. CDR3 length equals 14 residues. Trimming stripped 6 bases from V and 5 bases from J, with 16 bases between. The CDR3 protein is CASSGGIVGETQYF. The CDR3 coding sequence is TGTGCCAGCTCGGGTGGGATCGTCGGGGAGACCCAGTACTTC. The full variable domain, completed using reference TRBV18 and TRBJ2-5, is NAGVMQNPRHLVRRRGQEARLRCSPMKGHSHVYWYRQLPEEGLKFMVYLQKENIIDESGMPKERFSAEFPKEGPSILRIQQVVRGDSAAYFCASSGGIVGETQYFGPGTRLLVL.

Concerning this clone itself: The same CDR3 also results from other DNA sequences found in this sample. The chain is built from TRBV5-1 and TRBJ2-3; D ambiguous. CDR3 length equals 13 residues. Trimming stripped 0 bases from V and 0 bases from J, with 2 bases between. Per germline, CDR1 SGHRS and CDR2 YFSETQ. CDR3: CASSLGSTDTQYF. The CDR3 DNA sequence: TGCGCCAGCAGCTTGGGCAGCACAGATACGCAGTATTTT.

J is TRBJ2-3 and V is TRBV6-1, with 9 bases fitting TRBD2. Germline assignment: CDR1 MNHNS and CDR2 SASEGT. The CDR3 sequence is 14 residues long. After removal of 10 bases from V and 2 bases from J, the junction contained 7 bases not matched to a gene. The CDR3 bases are TGTGCCACCATAGCGGGGGAGCTCACAGATACGCAGTATTTT. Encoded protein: CATIAGELTDTQYF.

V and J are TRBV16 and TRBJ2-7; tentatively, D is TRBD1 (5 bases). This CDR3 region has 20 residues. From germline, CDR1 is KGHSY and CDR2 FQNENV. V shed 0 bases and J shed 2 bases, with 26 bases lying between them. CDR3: CASSQSAEISRQPFTYEQYF. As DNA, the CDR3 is TGTGCCAGCAGCCAATCGGCGGAGATCTCCCGACAGCCCTTTACCTACGAGCAGTACTTC.

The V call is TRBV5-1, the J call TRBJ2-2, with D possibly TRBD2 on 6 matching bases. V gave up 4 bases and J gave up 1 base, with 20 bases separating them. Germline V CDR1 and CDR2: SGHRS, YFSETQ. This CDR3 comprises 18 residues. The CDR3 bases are TGCGCCAGCAGCCGCTTACGCCGGGACTGGAAGAACACCGGGGAGCTGTTTTTT. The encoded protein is CASSRLRRDWKNTGELFF.

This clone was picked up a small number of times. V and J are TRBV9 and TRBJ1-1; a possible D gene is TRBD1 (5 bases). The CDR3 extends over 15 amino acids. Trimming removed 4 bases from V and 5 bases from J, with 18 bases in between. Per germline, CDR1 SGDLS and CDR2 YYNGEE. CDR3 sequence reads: CASSPIGRGGTEAFF. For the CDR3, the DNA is TGTGCCAGCAGCCCGATTGGGAGGGGAGGGACTGAAGCTTTCTTT.